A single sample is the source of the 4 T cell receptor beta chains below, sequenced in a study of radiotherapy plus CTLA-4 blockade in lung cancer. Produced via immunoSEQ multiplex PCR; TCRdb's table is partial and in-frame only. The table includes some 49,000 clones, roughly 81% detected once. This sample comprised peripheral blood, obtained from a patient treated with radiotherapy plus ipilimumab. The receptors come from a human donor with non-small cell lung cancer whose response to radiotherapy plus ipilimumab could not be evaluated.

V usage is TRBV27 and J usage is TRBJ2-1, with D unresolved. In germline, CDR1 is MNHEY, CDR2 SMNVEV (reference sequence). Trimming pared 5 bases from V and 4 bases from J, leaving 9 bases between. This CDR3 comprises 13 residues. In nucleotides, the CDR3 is TGTGCCAGCAGTCCCAACTTTTACAATGAGCAGTTCTTC. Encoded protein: CASSPNFYNEQFF.

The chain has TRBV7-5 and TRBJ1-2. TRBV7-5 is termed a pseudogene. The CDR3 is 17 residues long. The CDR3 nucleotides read TGTGCCAGAAGCTTAGTGAGTCGCAGGGGAGGGGTCTATGGCTACACCTTC. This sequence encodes CARSLVSRRGGVYGYTF.

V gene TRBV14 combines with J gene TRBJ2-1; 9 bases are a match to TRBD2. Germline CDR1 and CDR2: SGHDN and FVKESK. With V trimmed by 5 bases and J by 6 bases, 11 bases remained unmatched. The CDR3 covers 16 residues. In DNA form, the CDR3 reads TGTGCCAGCAGCAAGGTGCTAGCGGGAAGAATCAATGAGCAGTTCTTC. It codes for CASSKVLAGRINEQFF.

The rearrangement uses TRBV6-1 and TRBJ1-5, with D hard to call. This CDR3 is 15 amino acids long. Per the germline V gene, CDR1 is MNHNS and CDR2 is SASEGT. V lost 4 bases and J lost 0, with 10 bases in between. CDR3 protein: CASSVEATSNQPQHF. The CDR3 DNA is TGTGCCAGCAGTGTTGAGGCGACTAGCAATCAGCCCCAGCATTTT.